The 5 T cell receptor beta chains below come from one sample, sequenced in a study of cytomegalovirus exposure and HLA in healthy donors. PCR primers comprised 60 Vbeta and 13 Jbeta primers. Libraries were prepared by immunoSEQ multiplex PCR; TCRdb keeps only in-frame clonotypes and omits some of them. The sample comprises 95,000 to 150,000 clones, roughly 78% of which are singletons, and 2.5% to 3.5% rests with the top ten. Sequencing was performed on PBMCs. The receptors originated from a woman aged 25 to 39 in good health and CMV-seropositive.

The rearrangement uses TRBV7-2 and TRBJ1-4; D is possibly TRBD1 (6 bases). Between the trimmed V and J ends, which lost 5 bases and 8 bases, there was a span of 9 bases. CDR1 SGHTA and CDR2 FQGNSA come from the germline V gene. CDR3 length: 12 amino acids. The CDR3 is CASSRTDEKLFF. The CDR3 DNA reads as TGTGCCAGCAGCCGGACAGACGAAAAACTGTTTTTT.

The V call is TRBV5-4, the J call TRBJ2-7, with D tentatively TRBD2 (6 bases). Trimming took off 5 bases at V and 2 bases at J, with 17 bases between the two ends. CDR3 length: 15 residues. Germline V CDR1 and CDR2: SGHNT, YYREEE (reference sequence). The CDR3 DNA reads TGTGCCAGCAGTGGCACCGGCGGGACCACCTACGAGCAGTACTTC. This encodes CASSGTGGTTYEQYF.

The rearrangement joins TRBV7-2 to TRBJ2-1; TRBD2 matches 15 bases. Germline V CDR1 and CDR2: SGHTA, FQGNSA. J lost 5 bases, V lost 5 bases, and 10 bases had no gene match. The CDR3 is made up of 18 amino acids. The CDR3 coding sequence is TGTGCCAGCAGCCGCGGACTAGCGGGGGGGACTGTCGACAATGAGCAGTTCTTC. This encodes CASSRGLAGGTVDNEQFF.

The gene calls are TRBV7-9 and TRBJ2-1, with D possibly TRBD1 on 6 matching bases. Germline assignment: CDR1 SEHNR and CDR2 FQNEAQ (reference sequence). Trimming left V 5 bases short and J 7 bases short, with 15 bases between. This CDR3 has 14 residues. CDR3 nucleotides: TGTGCCAGCAGCCCCCTGGACAGTTTGAATGAGCAGTTCTTC. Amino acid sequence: CASSPLDSLNEQFF.

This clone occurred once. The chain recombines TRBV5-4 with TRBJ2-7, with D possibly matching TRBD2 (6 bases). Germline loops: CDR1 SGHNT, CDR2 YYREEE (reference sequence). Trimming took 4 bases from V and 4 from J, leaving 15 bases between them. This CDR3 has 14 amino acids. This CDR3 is CASSQPGVSYEQYF. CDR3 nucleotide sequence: TGTGCCAGCAGCCAACCGGGAGTTTCTTACGAGCAGTACTTC.